The next 16 T cell receptor beta chains were all read from a single sample in a study of T-cell memory formation after mild COVID-19. Via MiXCR, TCRdb re-called the 5' RACE reads, giving one row per CDR3 protein. The sample records some 300,000 distinct CDR3 sequences, more than 20% being singletons. Sequencing was performed on PBMCs or a T cell subset sorted from them (not recorded which). Receptors originate from a man aged 18-30 years who had mild COVID-19 (a few samples of this study predate the infection). Cell type and time point are not known.

This clonotype was counted only a few times. V is TRBV19 and J is TRBJ2-2, with no clear D. CDR3 length equals 13 residues. V lost 0 bases and J lost 5, with 4 bases in between. Germline V gene data show CDR1 as LNHDA and CDR2 as SQIVND (reference sequence). The CDR3 is CASSIDWTGELFF. The DNA for the CDR3 is TGTGCCAGTAGTATAGACTGGACCGGGGAGCTGTTTTTT.

This clonotype has only a few counts. V gene TRBV7-2 combines with J gene TRBJ2-1, with TRBD2 as a possible D gene (5 bases). Germline CDR1 reads SGHTA; CDR2 reads FQGNSA. This CDR3 has 13 residues. With 5 bases removed from V and 9 bases from J, the gap between germline ends came to 14 bases. The DNA for the CDR3 is TGTGCCAGCAGCATGGGTGCGGGCAGTGAGCAGTTCTTC. Residues: CASSMGAGSEQFF.

This clonotype was picked up a small number of times. V and J are TRBV15 and TRBJ1-6; a possible D gene is TRBD1 (6 bases). The germline V and J ends were trimmed by 3 bases and 10 bases, with 16 bases remaining between them. CDR3 size: 15 residues. Per the germline V gene, CDR1 is LNHNV and CDR2 is YYDKDF (reference sequence). The CDR3 protein is CATSRKTGTQSPLHF. The CDR3 DNA sequence: TGTGCCACCAGCAGGAAAACAGGGACTCAATCACCCCTCCACTTT.

This clonotype was counted a few times. The rearrangement joins TRBV5-1 to TRBJ2-2, with D possibly matching TRBD2 (5 bases). V was clipped by 0 bases and J by 0 bases, with 6 bases between them. The CDR3 extends over 15 amino acids. Looked up from germline, CDR1 is SGHRS and CDR2 is YFSETQ. Here the CDR3 DNA reads TGCGCCAGCAGCTTGGCCGGGACGAACACCGGGGAGCTGTTTTTT. Its translation: CASSLAGTNTGELFF.

V is TRBV4-3 and J is TRBJ2-2, with D tentatively TRBD1 (5 bases). The V gene's germline CDR1 is LGHNA and CDR2 YSLEER. The CDR3 has 15 residues. V shed 4 bases and J shed 7 bases, with 16 bases lying between them. Written as DNA, the CDR3 is TGCGCCAGCAGCCTCCGGAGTAGGGGCCTCGGGGAGCTGTTTTTT. Amino acid sequence: CASSLRSRGLGELFF.

This rearrangement joins TRBV12-3 or TRBV12-4 to TRBJ2-2; maybe TRBD1 (7 bases). Trimming pared 6 bases from V and 1 base from J, leaving 12 bases between. The CDR3 runs to 15 residues. This CDR3 is CASRRDRLNTGELFF. The CDR3 nucleotides are TGTGCCAGCAGGCGGGACAGACTGAACACCGGGGAGCTGTTTTTT.

This clonotype has at least ten counts. The J gene is TRBJ2-7, the V gene TRBV5-1, with a possible D match to TRBD1 (6 bases). In germline, CDR1 is SGHRS, CDR2 YFSETQ. The germline V and J ends were trimmed by 9 bases and 2 bases, with 18 bases remaining between them. CDR3 length: 14 residues. CDR3 region: CATRRQASTYEQYF. The DNA of the CDR3 is TGCGCCACGCGACGACAGGCCAGTACCTACGAGCAGTACTTC. Drawing the rest from reference TRBV5-1 and TRBJ2-7, the complete variable domain is KAGVTQTPRYLIKTRGQQVTLSCSPISGHRSVSWYQQTPGQGLQFLFEYFSETQRNKGNFPGRFSGRQFSNSRSEMNVSTLELGDSALYLCATRRQASTYEQYFGPGTRLTVT.

CDR3: CASSIARAGEETQYF. Written as DNA, the CDR3 is TGTGCCAGCAGCATTGCACGTGCGGGGGAGGAGACCCAGTACTTC. This rearrangement joins TRBV7-9 to TRBJ2-5; 7 bases map to TRBD2. Germline CDR1 is SEHNR and CDR2 is FQNEAQ (reference sequence). CDR3 length equals 15 residues. With V trimmed by 5 bases and J by 5 bases, 11 bases remained unmatched.

V is TRBV5-1 and J is TRBJ1-2, with 7 bases fitting TRBD1. V gave up 4 bases and J gave up 0 bases; unmatched junction bases: 9. The CDR3 has 16 residues. Germline V lookup: CDR1 SGHRS, CDR2 YFSETQ. The CDR3: CASSLGTAVSNYGYTF. The CDR3 nucleotides are TGCGCCAGCAGCCTGGGGACAGCGGTATCTAACTATGGCTACACCTTC.

V usage is TRBV28 and J usage is TRBJ2-7; TRBD2 matches 13 bases. CDR1 and CDR2 (germline): MDHEN, SYDVKM. The V segment lost 6 bases and the J segment 10 bases; nucleotides outside the gene matches: 9. The CDR3 extends over 14 amino acids. CDR3 in DNA: TGTGCCAGCAGCCGGACTAGCGGGAGATATCCCCAGTACGTC. This translates into CASSRTSGRYPQYV.

This clonotype has a count of ten or more. The V call is TRBV11-3, the J call TRBJ2-2; 7 bases are a match to TRBD1. The CDR3 loop spans 15 amino acids. Germline CDR1 SGHNT, CDR2 YENEEA. Unmatched junction bases numbered 3, after V lost 2 bases and J lost 3 bases. The CDR3 nucleotides read TGTGCCAGCAGCTTAAGGCAGGGGGACACCGGGGAGCTGTTTTTT. This translates into CASSLRQGDTGELFF.

This chain links TRBV11-1 with TRBJ2-7; D not resolved. Germline lookup yields CDR1 SGHAT and CDR2 FQDESV (reference sequence). The V end lost 6 bases, the J end lost 2 bases, and 5 bases lay between the germline ends. This CDR3 is 11 amino acids long. CDR3 nucleotide sequence: TGTGCCAGCAGAAAAGCCTACGAGCAGTACTTC. Protein: CASRKAYEQYF.

A note on this clonotype: The junction departs from germline at one end; a sequencing error may be responsible. This chain links TRBV6-1 with TRBJ1-1, with a weak D call TRBD1 (5 bases). Germline loops: CDR1 MNHNS, CDR2 SASEGT. The CDR3 runs 15 residues. This CDR3 is CASTLGWGGRTETFF. CDR3 coding DNA: TGTGCCAGCACCCTAGGGTGGGGGGGGAGGACTGAAACTTTCTTT.

The V call is TRBV12-3 or TRBV12-4, the J call TRBJ1-6; D call uncertain. V was clipped by 5 bases and J by 8 bases, with 13 bases between them. The CDR3 length is 14 residues. The CDR3 bases are TGTGCCAGCAGTCCTCGGATCCGGGATTCACCCCTCCACTTT. It translates to CASSPRIRDSPLHF.

The chain couples TRBV18 to TRBJ2-1; TRBD1 is a possible D gene (5 bases). This CDR3 comprises 12 residues. V was cut by 2 bases and J by 7 bases, with 6 bases left in between. The V gene's germline CDR1 is KGHSH and CDR2 LQKENI. The DNA for the CDR3 is TGTGCCAGCTCACCAGGGGCAAATGAGCAGTTCTTC. It yields the protein CASSPGANEQFF.

This clonotype was seen repeatedly, ten times or more. V gene TRBV5-1 combines with J gene TRBJ2-2; TRBD1 might be the D (6 bases). This CDR3 is built from 18 residues. V was pared by 1 base and J by 1 base, with 17 bases between. Looked up from germline, CDR1 is SGHRS and CDR2 is YFSETQ. The DNA for the CDR3 is TGCGCCAGCAGCTTGCTCCCCAACAGGGATAAGAACACCGGGGAGCTGTTTTTT. As protein: CASSLLPNRDKNTGELFF.